One and the same sample provided the 21 T cell receptor beta chains below, sequenced in a study of shared clonotypes between healthy human individuals. Only CD45RO-negative cells positively selected for CCR7 counted as naive CD8 cells, so terminally differentiated effector memory CD45RA+ cells were excluded. Using immunoSEQ multiplex PCR, the repertoire was profiled, and TCRdb retains in-frame clones only, with some absent. Among some 2.1 million clones listed, just under 95% were seen once. The sample was naive CD8+ T cells sorted from blood. The receptor source for this set is a man between 18 and 29 years old in good health.

The rearrangement uses TRBV4-1 and TRBJ1-4, with 7 positions matching TRBD1. The CDR3 covers 17 residues. Losses at the gene ends were 3 bases for V and 6 bases for J; bases not matched to a gene: 13. Germline V gives CDR1 MGHRA, CDR2 YSYEKL. Written as DNA, the CDR3 is TGCGCCAGCAGCCAGATGACAGGGTGGGGGGGCGATGAAAAACTGTTTTTT. Translation: CASSQMTGWGGDEKLFF.

The chain carries TRBV14 and TRBJ2-1; tentatively, D is TRBD2 (5 bases). Germline CDR1 reads SGHDN; CDR2 reads FVKESK. V lost 4 bases, J lost 5 bases, and 12 bases lay in between. The CDR3 is 14 residues long. The CDR3 is CASSPWRAHNEQFF. The CDR3 DNA reads TGTGCCAGCAGCCCCTGGCGGGCCCACAATGAGCAGTTCTTC.

This clone occurred once. The chain employs TRBV7-9 and TRBJ1-1; 9 positions agree with TRBD1. CDR1 and CDR2 from the germline V gene are SEHNR and FQNEAQ (reference sequence). This CDR3 has 13 amino acids. CDR3 sequence (DNA): TGTGCTGGGACAGGGTTATTGAACACTGAAGCTTTCTTT. As protein: CAGTGLLNTEAFF.

This chain connects TRBV2 to TRBJ1-3; D is ambiguous. The germline V gene encodes CDR1 SNHLY and CDR2 FYNNEI. This CDR3 contains 14 residues. This chain's CDR3 is CATLVPAGGNTIYF. The CDR3 coding sequence is TGTGCTACCTTGGTTCCGGCCGGAGGAAACACCATATATTTT.

The chain joins TRBV4-2 to TRBJ2-2, with D possibly matching TRBD1 (6 bases). CDR1 and CDR2 (germline): LGHNA, YNFKEQ. The V end lost 2 bases, the J end lost 3 bases, and 13 bases lay between the germline ends. The CDR3 spans 16 residues. For the CDR3, the DNA is TGTGCCAGCAGCCAAACAGGGAAGGGGGACACCGGGGAGCTGTTTTTT. Its translation is CASSQTGKGDTGELFF.

In the case of this clone: Other DNA variants within this sample encode the same CDR3. V usage is TRBV4-1 and J usage is TRBJ2-5, with D possibly being TRBD2 (5 bases). Between the trimmed V and J ends, which lost 4 bases and 5 bases, there was a span of 5 bases. Germline CDR1 MGHRA, CDR2 YSYEKL. The CDR3 has 11 residues. DNA of the CDR3: TGCGCCAGCAGCCGAGGGGAGACCCAGTACTTC. It specifies CASSRGETQYF.

This clone was seen a single time. The J gene is TRBJ2-7, the V gene TRBV28; D is unclear. The CDR3 extends over 12 amino acids. Deletions cut 4 bases from V and 2 bases from J, with 6 bases between. CDR1 and CDR2 (germline): MDHEN, SYDVKM. Here the CDR3 DNA reads TGTGCCAGCAGTTCCGCCCCCTACGAGCAGTACTTC. It yields the protein CASSSAPYEQYF.

The chain has TRBV6-4 and TRBJ2-1; D perhaps matches TRBD2 (6 bases). The CDR3 is 16 amino acids. V lost 11 bases to trimming and J lost 8 bases, with 28 bases between them. Germline V gene sequence: CDR1 MRHNA, CDR2 SNTAGT. Here the CDR3 reads CAGTLPRPRSLHEQFF. The CDR3 coding sequence is TGTGCCGGGACTTTACCAAGGCCTAGATCCCTCCATGAGCAGTTCTTC.

The chain links TRBV12-5 to TRBJ1-1; possible D gene TRBD1, 5 bases. Germline-derived CDR1 and CDR2 are LGHNT and FRNRAP. CDR3 length: 13 residues. Trimming left V 7 bases short and J 1 base short, with 10 bases between. The DNA for the CDR3 is TGTGCTAGTGCCCCAGGACAGAACACTGAAGCTTTCTTT. Protein product: CASAPGQNTEAFF.

The V call is TRBV7-8, the J call TRBJ2-7; 7 positions agree with TRBD1. The junction had 6 bases not matched to a gene; V was cut back by 2 bases and J by 2 bases. CDR1 is SGHVS and CDR2 is FQNEAQ in the germline V gene. The CDR3 loop spans 15 amino acids. The CDR3 is CASSLWDSATYEQYF. The CDR3 nucleotides are TGTGCCAGCAGCTTATGGGACAGTGCCACCTACGAGCAGTACTTC. Supplemented by reference TRBV7-8 and TRBJ2-7, the full variable domain reads GAGVSQSPRYKVAKRGQDVALRCDPISGHVSLFWYQQALGQGPEFLTYFQNEAQLDKSGLPSDRFFAERPEGSVSTLKIQRTQQEDSAVYLCASSLWDSATYEQYFGPGTRLTVT.

J is TRBJ1-2 and V is TRBV5-4; the D gene is possibly TRBD1 (6 bases). Per the germline V gene, CDR1 is SGHNT and CDR2 is YYREEE (reference sequence). There are 13 residues in the CDR3. V dropped 1 base and J dropped 8 bases, with 12 bases sitting between them. CDR3 sequence reads: CASSLSGGLGYTF. The CDR3 nucleotides are TGTGCCAGCAGCTTGTCCGGGGGCCTGGGCTACACCTTC.

Concerning this clone: Different DNA sequences within this sample yield the same CDR3. In nucleotides, the CDR3 is TGTGCCAGCAGTTTATCGGGGGGCAATGAGCAGTTCTTC. Its protein product is CASSLSGGNEQFF. The chain carries TRBV27 and TRBJ2-1, with D perhaps matching TRBD2 (6 bases). CDR3 length equals 13 residues. The ends were cut back, 0 bases at V and 6 bases at J, with 6 bases in the middle. Per germline, CDR1 MNHEY and CDR2 SMNVEV (reference sequence).

The chain has TRBV19 and TRBJ2-7; tentatively, D is TRBD1 (6 bases). The germline V gene has CDR1 LNHDA and CDR2 SQIVND (reference sequence). This CDR3 has 16 residues. V shed 3 bases and J shed 3 bases, with 18 bases lying between them. The CDR3 region has the DNA TGTGCCAGTAGTATGGGGGTCGCGGTCAGGGGCTACGAGCAGTACTTC. It specifies CASSMGVAVRGYEQYF.

CDR3: CASSLQGNGNQPQHF. In nucleotides, the CDR3 is TGTGCCAGCAGCTTACAGGGGAATGGGAATCAGCCCCAGCATTTT. This sequence joins TRBV11-2 and TRBJ1-5; maybe TRBD1 (6 bases). Trimming pared 2 bases from V and 4 bases from J, leaving 12 bases between. CDR3 size: 15 residues. Germline V lookup: CDR1 SGHAT, CDR2 FQNNGV.

V and J are TRBV27 and TRBJ2-2, with D possibly being TRBD2 (6 bases). The V and J ends lost 0 bases and 3 bases respectively, with 11 bases between them. This CDR3 is built from 16 residues. Germline lookup yields CDR1 MNHEY and CDR2 SMNVEV (reference sequence). The CDR3 loop is CASSLSGRGDTGELFF. The CDR3 DNA reads as TGTGCCAGCAGTTTATCGGGGCGGGGAGACACCGGGGAGCTGTTTTTT.

Notes on this clone: In the same sample, other DNA sequences code for this CDR3. CDR3 sequence (DNA): TGTGCCAGTTCCCTGGGCAATGAGCAGTTCTTC. Its protein is CASSLGNEQFF. The rearrangement links TRBV19 to TRBJ2-1; D gene uncertain. This CDR3 spans 11 amino acids. Germline V CDR1 and CDR2: LNHDA, SQIVND (reference sequence). Trimming stripped 8 bases from V and 6 bases from J, with 8 bases between.

This clone was seen once. This sequence joins TRBV5-6 and TRBJ2-1; D perhaps matches TRBD1 (6 bases). This CDR3 region has 14 residues. The V end was cut by 0 bases, the J end by 5 bases, with 9 bases between. Germline CDR1 SGHDT, CDR2 YYEEEE. The CDR3 loop reads CASSLVQGHNEQFF. In nucleotides, the CDR3 is TGTGCCAGCAGCTTGGTACAGGGCCACAATGAGCAGTTCTTC.

This chain links TRBV5-1 with TRBJ2-7; a possible D gene is TRBD1 (6 bases). The CDR3 runs to 15 residues. Germline CDR1 and CDR2: SGHRS and YFSETQ. V lost 5 bases to trimming and J lost 2 bases, with 17 bases between them. In DNA, the CDR3 is TGCGCCAGCAGTGATCCGGGACAAACTACCTACGAGCAGTACTTC. The encoded protein is CASSDPGQTTYEQYF. Full variable domain (rest looked up from reference TRBV5-1 and TRBJ2-7): KAGVTQTPRYLIKTRGQQVTLSCSPISGHRSVSWYQQTPGQGLQFLFEYFSETQRNKGNFPGRFSGRQFSNSRSEMNVSTLELGDSALYLCASSDPGQTTYEQYFGPGTRLTVT.

V is TRBV4-1 and J is TRBJ2-5, with D unresolved. The CDR3 sequence is 14 residues long. The V gene lost 1 base and the J gene lost 7 bases, with 13 bases spanning the gap. Germline values: CDR1 MGHRA, CDR2 YSYEKL. CDR3: CASSQVISEGTQYF. CDR3 sequence (DNA): TGCGCCAGCAGCCAAGTAATATCCGAAGGGACCCAGTACTTC.

This chain links TRBV6-5 with TRBJ1-2; a possible D gene is TRBD1 (5 bases). CDR3 length equals 14 residues. The germline gives CDR1 MNHEY, CDR2 SVGAGI. The ends were cut back, 2 bases at V and 7 bases at J, with 14 bases in the middle. Here the CDR3 DNA reads TGTGCCAGCAGTTACCGGGAAGGGGTTAGTGGCTACACCTTC. It yields the protein CASSYREGVSGYTF.

The V gene is TRBV5-5, the J gene TRBJ1-5; D ambiguous. Looked up from germline, CDR1 is SGHKS and CDR2 is YYEKEE (reference sequence). The CDR3 has 15 residues. V lost 1 base to trimming and J lost 4 bases, with 12 bases between them. Written as DNA, the CDR3 is TGTGCCAGCAGCTTGAGCGGTCCAGCTAATCAGCCCCAGCATTTT. Translation gives CASSLSGPANQPQHF.